This T cell receptor beta chain was found in a study of Ad26.COV2.S vaccination and SARS-CoV-2 variants. Germline-derived CDR1 and CDR2 are LNHNV and YYDKDF (reference sequence). The V end lost 0 bases, the J end lost 8 bases, and 10 bases lay between the germline ends. The CDR3 extends over 14 amino acids. Study-wide findings and caveats: Placebo recipients showed lower spike-specific TCR breadth than vaccinees. Considerable breadth of spike-specific CD8+ and CD4+ T cell responses has reportedly been documented following vaccination.

Of note for this clone: What it binds is unknown.

The data were produced by immunoSEQ multiplex PCR, yet TCRdb's version contains in-frame clones alone and is incomplete. The top ten hold roughly 3.9% of the sample, which has about 350,000 clones, 92% seen once. The receptor was isolated from a human donor who had recovered from COVID-19. The V gene is TRBV15, the J gene TRBJ1-4; tentative D call: TRBD1 (6 bases). The sample here was peripheral blood, taken after recovery from COVID-19. CDR3 nucleotides: TGTGCCACCAGCAGAGATAGGGGGTCCGAAAAACTGTTTTTT. Translated, it gives CATSRDRGSEKLFF.